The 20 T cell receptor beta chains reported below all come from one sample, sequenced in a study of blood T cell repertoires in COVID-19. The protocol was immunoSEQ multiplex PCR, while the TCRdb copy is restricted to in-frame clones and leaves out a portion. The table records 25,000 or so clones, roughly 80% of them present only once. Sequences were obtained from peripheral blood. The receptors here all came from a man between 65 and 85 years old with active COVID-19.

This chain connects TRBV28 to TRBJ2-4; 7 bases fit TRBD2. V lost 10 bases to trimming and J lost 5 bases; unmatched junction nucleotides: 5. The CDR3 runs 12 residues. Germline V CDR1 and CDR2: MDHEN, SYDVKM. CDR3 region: CAIQGLQNIQYF. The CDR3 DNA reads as TGTGCCATCCAGGGACTACAAAACATTCAGTACTTC.

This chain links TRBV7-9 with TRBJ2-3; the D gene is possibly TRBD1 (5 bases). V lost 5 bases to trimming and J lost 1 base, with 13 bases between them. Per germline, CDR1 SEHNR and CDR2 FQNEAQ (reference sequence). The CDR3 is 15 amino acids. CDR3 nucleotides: TGTGCCAGCAGCCTCCAGGGTAGTGGCACAGATACGCAGTATTTT. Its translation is CASSLQGSGTDTQYF. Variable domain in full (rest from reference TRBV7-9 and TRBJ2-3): DTGVSQNPRHKITKRGQNVTFRCDPISEHNRLYWYRQTLGQGPEFLTYFQNEAQLEKSRLLSDRFSAERPKGSFSTLEIQRTEQGDSAMYLCASSLQGSGTDTQYFGPGTRLTVL.

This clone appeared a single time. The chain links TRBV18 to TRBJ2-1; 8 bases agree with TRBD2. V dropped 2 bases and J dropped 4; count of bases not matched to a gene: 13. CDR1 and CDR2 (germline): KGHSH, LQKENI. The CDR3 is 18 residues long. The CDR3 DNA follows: TGTGCCAGCTCACCAACGTTGGGGAGCGGGAGTCGGTACAATGAGCAGTTCTTC. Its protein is CASSPTLGSGSRYNEQFF.

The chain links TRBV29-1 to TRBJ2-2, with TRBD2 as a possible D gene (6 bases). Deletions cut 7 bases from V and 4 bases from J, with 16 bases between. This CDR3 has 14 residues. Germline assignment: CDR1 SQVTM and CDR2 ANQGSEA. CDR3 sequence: CSAAEGIGTGELFF. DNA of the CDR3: TGCAGCGCCGCGGAGGGGATCGGCACCGGGGAGCTGTTTTTT.

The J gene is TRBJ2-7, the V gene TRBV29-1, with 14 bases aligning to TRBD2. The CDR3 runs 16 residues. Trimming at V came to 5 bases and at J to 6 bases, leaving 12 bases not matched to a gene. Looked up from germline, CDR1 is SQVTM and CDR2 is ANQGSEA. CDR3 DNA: TGCAGCGTTAGGGGGACTAGCGGGGGTTGGCGGGGCGAGCAGTACTTC. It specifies CSVRGTSGGWRGEQYF.

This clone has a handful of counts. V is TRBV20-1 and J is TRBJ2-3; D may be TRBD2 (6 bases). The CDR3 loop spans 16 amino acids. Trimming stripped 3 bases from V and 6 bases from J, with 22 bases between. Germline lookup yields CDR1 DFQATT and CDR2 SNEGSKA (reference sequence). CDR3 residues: CSASEETGGWTDTQYF. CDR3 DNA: TGCAGTGCTAGTGAGGAGACCGGGGGATGGACGGATACGCAGTATTTT.

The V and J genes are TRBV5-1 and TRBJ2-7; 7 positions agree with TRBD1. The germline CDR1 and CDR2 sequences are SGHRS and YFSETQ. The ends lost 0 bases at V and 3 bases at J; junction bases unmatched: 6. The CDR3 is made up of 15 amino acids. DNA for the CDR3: TGCGCCAGCAGCTTGGAGACAGGGAGCTACTACGAGCAGTACTTC. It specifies CASSLETGSYYEQYF.

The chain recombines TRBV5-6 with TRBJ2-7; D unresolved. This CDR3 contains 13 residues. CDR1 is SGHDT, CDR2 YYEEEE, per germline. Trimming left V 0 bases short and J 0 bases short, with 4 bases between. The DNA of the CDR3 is TGTGCCAGCAGCTTGGCCAACTCCTACGAGCAGTACTTC. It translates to CASSLANSYEQYF.

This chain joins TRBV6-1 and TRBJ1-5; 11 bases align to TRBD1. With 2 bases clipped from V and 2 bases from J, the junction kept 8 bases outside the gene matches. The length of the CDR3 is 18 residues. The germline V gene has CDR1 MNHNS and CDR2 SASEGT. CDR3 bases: TGTGCCAGCAGTGAACCGGACAGGGGGCTTATTGGCAATCAGCCCCAGCATTTT. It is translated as CASSEPDRGLIGNQPQHF.

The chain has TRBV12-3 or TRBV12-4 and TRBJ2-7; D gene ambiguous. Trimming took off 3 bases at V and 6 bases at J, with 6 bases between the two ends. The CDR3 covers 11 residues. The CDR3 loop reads CASSFGLEQYF. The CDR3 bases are TGTGCCAGCAGTTTTGGGCTCGAGCAGTACTTC.

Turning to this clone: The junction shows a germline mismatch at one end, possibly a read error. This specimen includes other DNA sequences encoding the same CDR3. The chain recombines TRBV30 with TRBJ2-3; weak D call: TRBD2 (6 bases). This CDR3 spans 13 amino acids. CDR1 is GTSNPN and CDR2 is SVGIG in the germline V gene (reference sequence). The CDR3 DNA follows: TGTGCCTGGAGGCGCGGGGCCGGAGATACGCAATATTTT. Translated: CAWRRGAGDTQYF.

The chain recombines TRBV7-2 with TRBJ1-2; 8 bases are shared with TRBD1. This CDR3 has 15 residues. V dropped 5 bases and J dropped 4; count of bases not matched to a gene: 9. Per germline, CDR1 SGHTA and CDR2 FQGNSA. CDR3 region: CASSQEQGESYGYTF. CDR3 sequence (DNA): TGTGCCAGCAGCCAAGAACAGGGGGAATCCTATGGCTACACCTTC.

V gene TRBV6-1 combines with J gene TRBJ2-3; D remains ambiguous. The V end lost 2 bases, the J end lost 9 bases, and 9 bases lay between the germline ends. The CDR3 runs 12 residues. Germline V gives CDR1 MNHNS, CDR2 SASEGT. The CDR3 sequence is CASSETERTQYF. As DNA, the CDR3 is TGTGCCAGCAGTGAAACGGAGAGGACGCAGTATTTT.

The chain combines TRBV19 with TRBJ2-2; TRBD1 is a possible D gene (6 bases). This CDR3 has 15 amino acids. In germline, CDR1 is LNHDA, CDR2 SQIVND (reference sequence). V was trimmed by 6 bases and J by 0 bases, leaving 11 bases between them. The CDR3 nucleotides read TGTGCCAGTAGGAGGACAGCAGCGAACACCGGGGAGCTGTTTTTT. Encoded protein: CASRRTAANTGELFF.

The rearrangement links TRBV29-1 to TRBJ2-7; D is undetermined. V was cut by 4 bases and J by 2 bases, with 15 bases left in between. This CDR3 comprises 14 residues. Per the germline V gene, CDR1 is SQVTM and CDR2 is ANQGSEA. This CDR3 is CSVVPRYETYEQYF. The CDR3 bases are TGCAGCGTTGTACCCAGGTACGAAACCTACGAGCAGTACTTC.

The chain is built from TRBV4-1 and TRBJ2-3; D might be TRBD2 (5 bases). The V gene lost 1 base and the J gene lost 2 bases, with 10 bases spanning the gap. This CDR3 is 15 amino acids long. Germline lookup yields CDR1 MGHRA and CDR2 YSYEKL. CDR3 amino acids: CASSQGAGITDTQYF. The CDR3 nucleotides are TGCGCCAGCAGCCAAGGGGCCGGGATCACAGATACGCAGTATTTT.

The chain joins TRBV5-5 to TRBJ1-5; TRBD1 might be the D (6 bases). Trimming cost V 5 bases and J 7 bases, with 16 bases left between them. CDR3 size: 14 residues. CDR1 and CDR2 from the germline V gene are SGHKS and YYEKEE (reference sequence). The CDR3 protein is CASSRQVGEQPQHF. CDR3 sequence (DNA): TGTGCCAGCAGTCGACAGGTTGGGGAGCAGCCCCAGCATTTT.

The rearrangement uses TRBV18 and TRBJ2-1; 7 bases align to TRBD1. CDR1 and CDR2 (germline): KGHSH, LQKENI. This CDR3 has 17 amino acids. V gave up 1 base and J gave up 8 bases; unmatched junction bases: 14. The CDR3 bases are TGTGCCAGCTCACCACGGGACCGGGACAGCAGTATAGATGAGCAGTTCTTC. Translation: CASSPRDRDSSIDEQFF.

CDR3: CASSPGQGTHQPQHF. The CDR3 DNA is TGTGCCAGCAGTCCCGGACAGGGCACACATCAGCCCCAGCATTTT. The chain links TRBV21-1 to TRBJ1-5; TRBD1 is taken as the D call from the table, unchecked against the DNA. TRBV21-1 is described as a pseudogene. The CDR3 is 15 amino acids.

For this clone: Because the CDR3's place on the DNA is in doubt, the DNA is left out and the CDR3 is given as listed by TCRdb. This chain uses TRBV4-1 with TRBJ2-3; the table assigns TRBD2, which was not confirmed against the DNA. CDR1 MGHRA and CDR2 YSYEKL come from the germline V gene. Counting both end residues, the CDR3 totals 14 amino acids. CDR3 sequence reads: CASRLTPVGGGTYF.